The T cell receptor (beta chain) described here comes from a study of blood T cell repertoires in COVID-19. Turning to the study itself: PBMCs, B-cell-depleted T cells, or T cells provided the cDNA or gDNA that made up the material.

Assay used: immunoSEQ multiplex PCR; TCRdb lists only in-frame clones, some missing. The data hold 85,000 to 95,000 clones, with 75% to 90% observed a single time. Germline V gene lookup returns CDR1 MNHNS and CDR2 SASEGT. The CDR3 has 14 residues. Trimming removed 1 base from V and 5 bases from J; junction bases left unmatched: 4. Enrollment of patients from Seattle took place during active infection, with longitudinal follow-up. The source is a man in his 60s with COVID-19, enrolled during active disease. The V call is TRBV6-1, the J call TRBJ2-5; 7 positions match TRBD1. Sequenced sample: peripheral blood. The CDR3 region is CASSEVMGQETQYF. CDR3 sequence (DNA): TGTGCCAGCAGTGAAGTAATGGGACAGGAGACCCAGTACTTC.